This TCR beta chain was documented in a study of patients and donors after allogeneic stem cell transplantation. This clonotype was detected ten times or more. CDR3 length equals 13 residues. Trimming removed 2 bases from V and 6 bases from J, with 12 bases in between. Germline CDR1 reads SGHRS; CDR2 reads YFSETQ. TCRdb re-derived calls from the RT-PCR reads in MiXCR, one entry per CDR3 protein. The profile shows hundreds of thousands of distinct CDR3 sequences, 16% of them singletons. The V call is TRBV5-1, the J call TRBJ2-7; the D gene is possibly TRBD2 (5 bases). The sample taken for sequencing was blood, either unsorted or a sorted T cell fraction (not recorded which). The source is a human donor who was either an allogeneic HSCT recipient or a stem cell or donor lymphocyte infusion donor (not recorded which). It is not recorded whose cells these are; they may come from a transplant donor. The CDR3 is CASSFREGSEQYF. Written as DNA, the CDR3 is TGCGCCAGCAGCTTCCGCGAGGGTAGCGAGCAGTACTTC.